Shown below are 15 T cell receptor beta chains from a single sample sequenced in a study of vaccination effects on CD4 cells after COVID-19. Their target antigens are unknown. Expansion with viral peptide pools was applied to antigen-specific CD4+ T cells by the ViraFEST assay prior to sequencing. Investigators separated out CD4+ T cells once 9 to 11 days of culture had passed. According to the study, vaccine recipients showed no prior SARS-CoV-2 infection and negative nucleocapsid antibodies. Generated by immunoSEQ multiplex PCR, the TCRdb table keeps only in-frame clones and is missing some. Here the sample spans about 68,000 clones, 80% being singletons. This specimen consisted of CD4+ T cells from PBMCs cultured with SARS-CoV-2 spike peptides, obtained before COVID-19 vaccination. The receptors originated from a human donor who received a COVID-19 vaccine.

The chain employs TRBV7-3 and TRBJ2-1; 10 bases match TRBD1. The CDR3 loop spans 15 amino acids. V dropped 5 bases and J dropped 7; count of bases not matched to a gene: 8. CDR1 is SGHTA, CDR2 FQGTGA, per germline. CDR3 region: CASSPPGQGTNEQFF. For the CDR3, the DNA is TGTGCCAGCAGCCCGCCGGGACAGGGGACGAATGAGCAGTTCTTC.

The rearrangement uses TRBV7-6 and TRBJ1-1; D gene ambiguous. This CDR3 has 17 residues. Germline V gene lookup returns CDR1 SGHVS and CDR2 FNYEAQ. Trimming shortened V by 1 base and J by 0 bases, and 15 bases separated the two germline ends. The chain's CDR3 is CASSLVAKAQMNTEAFF. The CDR3 nucleotides are TGTGCCAGCAGCTTAGTTGCTAAAGCACAGATGAACACTGAAGCTTTCTTT.

The CDR3 nucleotides read TGTGCCACCACAAACACCGCGTTTGGCACAGATACGCAGTATTTT. Amino acids: CATTNTAFGTDTQYF. V usage is TRBV24-1 and J usage is TRBJ2-3; D gene uncertain. CDR1 and CDR2 from the germline V gene are KGHDR and SFDVKD. Between the trimmed V and J ends, which lost 8 bases and 1 base, there was a span of 15 bases. The CDR3 spans 15 residues.

The genes are TRBV5-1 and TRBJ1-1; perhaps TRBD1 as D (6 bases). Trimming took off 3 bases at V and 0 bases at J, with 15 bases between the two ends. There are 16 residues in the CDR3. Germline lookup yields CDR1 SGHRS and CDR2 YFSETQ. For the CDR3, the DNA is TGCGCCAGCAGCTCCCGGGACACCGACATGAACACTGAAGCTTTCTTT. It is translated as CASSSRDTDMNTEAFF.

This chain connects TRBV6-2 or TRBV6-3 to TRBJ1-2, with 9 bases aligning to TRBD1. CDR3 length equals 16 residues. After removal of 6 bases from V and 2 bases from J, the junction contained 10 bases not matched to a gene. Germline-derived CDR1 and CDR2 are MNHEY and SVGEGT. CDR3 bases: TGTGCCAGCAGCCCGGGCGGGACAGGGACAAACTATGGCTACACCTTC. This sequence encodes CASSPGGTGTNYGYTF.

The chain employs TRBV6-5 and TRBJ2-5, with D perhaps matching TRBD1 or TRBD2 (5 bases each). The length of the CDR3 is 14 residues. V was trimmed by 6 bases and J by 7 bases, leaving 18 bases between them. CDR1 is MNHEY, CDR2 SVGAGI, per germline. The chain's CDR3 is CASRSPGTLRTQYF. CDR3 DNA: TGTGCCAGCAGATCACCAGGGACCCTAAGGACCCAGTACTTC.

The rearrangement joins TRBV7-2 to TRBJ1-4, with D possibly matching TRBD1 (5 bases). In germline, CDR1 is SGHTA, CDR2 FQGNSA. This CDR3 spans 14 amino acids. V lost 6 bases, J lost 8 bases, and 16 bases lay in between. The CDR3: CASRGAGGEEKLFF. Here the CDR3 DNA reads TGTGCCAGCAGGGGTGCGGGGGGAGAGGAAAAACTGTTTTTT. Complete variable domain (other parts from reference TRBV7-2 and TRBJ1-4): GAGVSQSPSNKVTEKGKDVELRCDPISGHTALYWYRQSLGQGLEFLIYFQGNSAPDKSGLPSDRFSAERTGGSVSTLTIQRTQQEDSAVYLCASRGAGGEEKLFFGSGTQLSVL.

This chain uses TRBV2 with TRBJ1-4; a possible D gene is TRBD1 (6 bases). The CDR3 has 16 residues. Trimming shortened V by 5 bases and J by 0 bases, and 13 bases separated the two germline ends. Germline V gives CDR1 SNHLY, CDR2 FYNNEI. CDR3 in amino acids: CASSRDRLATNEKLFF. Here the CDR3 DNA reads TGTGCCAGCAGTCGAGACAGGCTAGCAACTAATGAAAAACTGTTTTTT. The complete variable domain, with remaining parts taken from reference TRBV2 and TRBJ1-4, reads EPEVTQTPSHQVTQMGQEVILRCVPISNHLYFYWYRQILGQKVEFLVSFYNNEISEKSEIFDDQFSVERPDGSNFTLKIRSTKLEDSAMYFCASSRDRLATNEKLFFGSGTQLSVL.

The rearrangement links TRBV12-3 or TRBV12-4 to TRBJ2-1, with D uncertain. The CDR3 has 13 amino acids. V dropped 1 base and J dropped 9 bases, with 10 bases sitting between them. CDR3 protein: CASSLEASSEQFF. The CDR3 nucleotides are TGTGCCAGCAGTTTAGAAGCCAGCTCTGAGCAGTTCTTC.

The CDR3 region has the DNA TGTGCCAGCAGTGTCGGGTTTAACAACATTCAGTACTTC. Translating it yields CASSVGFNNIQYF. V gene TRBV2 combines with J gene TRBJ2-4; D not certain. CDR1 and CDR2 (germline): SNHLY, FYNNEI. The CDR3 totals 13 residues. Trimming shortened V by 4 bases and J by 7 bases, and 11 bases separated the two germline ends.

The V gene is TRBV11-1, the J gene TRBJ2-1; no clear D gene. V lost 5 bases, J lost 4 bases, and 15 bases lay in between. Germline assignment: CDR1 SGHAT and CDR2 FQDESV (reference sequence). CDR3 length: 15 residues. The CDR3 region is CASSPASTLYNEQFF. The DNA for the CDR3 is TGTGCCAGCAGCCCCGCCTCCACCCTTTACAATGAGCAGTTCTTC.

This chain links TRBV21-1 with TRBJ2-3; the D call of TRBD2 is as the table states it, not checked on the DNA. TRBV21-1 is a pseudogene locus. The CDR3 is 15 residues long. In DNA, the CDR3 is TGTGCCAGCAGCAAAGAAGAGGAGTACACAGATACGCAGTATTTT. Translation: CASSKEEEYTDTQYF.

The chain recombines TRBV5-1 with TRBJ1-1, with 8 bases identical to TRBD1. The junction had 18 bases not matched to a gene; V was cut back by 4 bases and J by 4 bases. Germline V gives CDR1 SGHRS, CDR2 YFSETQ. This CDR3 is 18 amino acids long. CDR3 sequence: CASSPRPLAGGFSTEAFF. Written as DNA, the CDR3 is TGCGCCAGCAGCCCCCGCCCCCTGGCAGGGGGCTTTAGCACTGAAGCTTTCTTT. Supplemented by reference TRBV5-1 and TRBJ1-1, the full variable domain reads KAGVTQTPRYLIKTRGQQVTLSCSPISGHRSVSWYQQTPGQGLQFLFEYFSETQRNKGNFPGRFSGRQFSNSRSEMNVSTLELGDSALYLCASSPRPLAGGFSTEAFFGQGTRLTVV.

This clone was detected a few times. The chain has TRBV5-6 and TRBJ1-5; 7 bases map to TRBD1. CDR1 is SGHDT and CDR2 is YYEEEE in the germline V gene. V lost 0 bases to trimming and J lost 3 bases; unmatched junction nucleotides: 9. The CDR3 is made up of 17 amino acids. The CDR3 sequence: CASSLAPLQGINQPQHF. The CDR3 nucleotides read TGTGCCAGCAGCTTGGCACCCTTACAGGGGATCAATCAGCCCCAGCATTTT.

The chain has TRBV9 and TRBJ2-3; D gene uncertain. The CDR3 is 13 amino acids. Germline CDR1 SGDLS, CDR2 YYNGEE. The V end lost 3 bases, the J end lost 7 bases, and 12 bases lay between the germline ends. CDR3 sequence reads: CASSGSSFYTQYF. CDR3 DNA: TGTGCCAGCAGCGGGTCTTCTTTTTATACGCAGTATTTT.